This T cell receptor (beta chain) originates from a study of shared clonotypes between healthy human individuals. General observations from the study: Non-shared clonotypes showed lower generation probabilities than clonotypes common to all four donors. Researchers found naive subsets generally carried larger estimated richness than memory subsets. Among donors, sharing of clonotypes was expected to be affected by sequencing depth.

Points on this clone: Its target is not known.

For every subset, genomic DNA was evenly distributed across several immunoSEQ plates. Produced via immunoSEQ multiplex PCR; TCRdb's table is partial and in-frame only. This sample carries 2 million to 2.5 million clones, 80% to 95% of them seen once, and the ten largest clones take approximately 0.4%. V shed 2 bases and J 6 bases; nucleotides not matched to a gene: 5. The CDR3 is 16 amino acids. Germline loops: CDR1 MGHRA, CDR2 YSYEKL. The V call is TRBV4-1, the J call TRBJ1-5; TRBD1 matches 12 bases. The receptor's source is a man between 18 and 29 years old in good health. Some clones in this sample may be carry-over from other donors' samples. Sequencing used naive CD4+ T cells from PBMCs. Stated subset: CD45RA+ positively selected. CDR3 region: CASSQRRDRGLQPQHF. Here the CDR3 DNA reads TGCGCCAGCAGCCAAAGACGGGACAGGGGGCTTCAGCCCCAGCATTTT.